Listed below are T cell receptor beta chains from one sample, sequenced in a study of T cells in localized non-small cell lung cancer. Clones were sequenced by immunoSEQ multiplex PCR, and TCRdb holds only the in-frame ones, with some missing. The sample contains 130,000 or so clones, about 89% of which appear only once. The sequenced sample was peripheral blood, obtained before any cancer treatment. The receptor set was obtained from a female donor aged 60 or older with stage I lung adenocarcinoma. CDR3s leave out the opening cysteine and the closing phenylalanine or tryptophan. Fields, in order: V gene, J gene, CDR3 protein.

>TRBV28|TRBJ2-7
ASRPPNRSSYEQY
>TRBV15|TRBJ2-5
ATSGGGVAGVQETQY
>TRBV7-9|TRBJ2-7
ASSRDSSYEQY
>TRBV2|TRBJ2-7
ASSYGLGGYYEQY
>TRBV6-1|TRBJ2-3
ASSVSGSGDTQY
>TRBV7-6|TRBJ2-1
ASSPMALAATNEQF
>TRBV7-6|TRBJ1-5
ASSHSGGPQH
>TRBV5-1|TRBJ2-7
ARGLAGITYEQY
>TRBV5-1|TRBJ2-3
ASSHWPLADSTDTQY
>TRBV6-5|TRBJ1-5
ASRGDRLVNQPQH
>TRBV10-3|TRBJ2-7
AISAGTGGYEQY
>TRBV2|TRBJ1-4
ASSIQGVANEKLF
>TRBV7-8|TRBJ2-5
ASRPRVQETQY
>TRBV28|TRBJ2-5
ASSLGGGAGLVTQY
>TRBV12-5|TRBJ2-5
ASGSDLGLAQETQY
>TRBV7-9|TRBJ2-3
ASSFLDTQY
>TRBV2|TRBJ2-5
ASSDRGEETQY
>TRBV30|TRBJ2-1
ASRGGGSEQF
>TRBV5-1|TRBJ2-7
ASSYSPSGYEQY